This TCR beta chain derives from a study of T cell responses to AZD1222 COVID-19 vaccine. Study-wide results and limits: Reports indicate that nearly half of spike-specific TCRs are directed at unmutated variant regions.

With regard to this clone: The antigen is unknown.

Using immunoSEQ multiplex PCR, the repertoire was profiled, and TCRdb retains in-frame clones only, with some absent. Here the sample spans around 81,000 clones, around four fifths being singletons. The clonotype originates from an adult in good health. Sequences were derived from peripheral blood, sampled on day 0 of AZD1222 vaccination.

The CDR3 bases are TGTGCCAGCAGCTTGGCCGGGACAGAGAACTATGGCTACACCTTC. Translated, it gives CASSLAGTENYGYTF. This chain connects TRBV5-8 to TRBJ1-2, with 7 bases fitting TRBD1. The J segment lost 2 bases and the V segment lost 0 bases, leaving 4 bases of the junction unmatched. Germline V gene lookup returns CDR1 SGHTS and CDR2 YDEGEE. This CDR3 has 15 amino acids.